These T cell receptor beta chains were read from a single sample in a study of T-cell reconstitution after alpha-beta-depleted transplantation in children. Each CDR3 protein gets one entry after TCRdb re-called the PCR reads with MiXCR. The sample holds hundreds of thousands of distinct CDR3 sequences; over 9% are singletons and the top ten take around 7.6%. The source material was PBMCs, sampled before TCRalphabeta/CD19-depleted stem cell transplant. The receptors here all came from a boy under three years old with acute myeloid leukemia, due to receive a stem cell transplant. Each CDR3 is given with its conserved first and last residue. The D gene is left open where the match is weak. Some rows mark clone size as missing; the rest say once, few, many or name a class of expanded clone.

V gene: TRBV4-2
J gene: TRBJ2-2
clone size: many
D gene: TRBD1
CDR3 protein: CASSSRTGGWELFF
CDR3 DNA: TGTGCCAGCAGCTCGCGGACAGGGGGCTGGGAGCTGTTTTTT

V gene: TRBV28
J gene: TRBJ1-5
clone size: many
D gene: .
CDR3 protein: CASNDQPQHF
CDR3 DNA: TGTGCCAGCAACGATCAGCCCCAGCATTTT

V gene: TRBV27
J gene: TRBJ2-1
clone size: many
D gene: .
CDR3 protein: CASRALKSSYNEQFF
CDR3 DNA: TGTGCCAGCCGAGCCTTAAAGAGCTCCTACAATGAGCAGTTCTTC

V gene: TRBV7-9
J gene: TRBJ2-3
clone size: .
D gene: .
CDR3 protein: CASSLMDFADTQYF
CDR3 DNA: TGTGCCAGCAGCTTAATGGATTTTGCAGATACGCAGTATTTT

V gene: TRBV18
J gene: TRBJ1-4
clone size: .
D gene: .
CDR3 protein: CASSPRWGRNEKLFF
CDR3 DNA: TGTGCCAGCTCACCACGATGGGGGAGGAATGAAAAACTGTTTTTT

V gene: TRBV29-1
J gene: TRBJ2-2
clone size: many
D gene: .
CDR3 protein: CSVEDGGLFF
CDR3 DNA: TGCAGCGTTGAGGACGGGGGGCTGTTTTTT

V gene: TRBV5-6
J gene: TRBJ2-7
clone size: few
D gene: .
CDR3 protein: CASSFFPTEYEQYF
CDR3 DNA: TGTGCCAGCAGCTTCTTCCCGACAGAGTACGAGCAGTACTTC

V gene: TRBV6-2/TRBV6-3
J gene: TRBJ2-1
clone size: .
D gene: TRBD2
CDR3 protein: CASSYRLAGGLGYNEQFF
CDR3 DNA: TGTGCCAGCAGTTATAGGCTAGCGGGAGGTTTAGGTTACAATGAGCAGTTCTTC

V gene: TRBV20-1
J gene: TRBJ2-5
clone size: few
D gene: TRBD2
CDR3 protein: CSGLNGLAPQETQYF
CDR3 DNA: TGCAGTGGATTAAACGGACTAGCGCCCCAAGAGACCCAGTACTTC

V gene: TRBV5-1
J gene: TRBJ2-7
clone size: many
D gene: .
CDR3 protein: CASSWRRGLDEQYF
CDR3 DNA: TGCGCCAGCAGCTGGCGGAGGGGGCTCGACGAGCAGTACTTC

V gene: TRBV7-9
J gene: TRBJ2-1
clone size: many
D gene: .
CDR3 protein: CASSLPKGRVGEQFF
CDR3 DNA: TGTGCCAGCAGCTTACCTAAGGGCAGGGTGGGGGAGCAGTTCTTC

V gene: TRBV30
J gene: TRBJ2-7
clone size: many
D gene: TRBD1
CDR3 protein: CAWSAGTGGYEQYF
CDR3 DNA: TGTGCCTGGAGTGCTGGGACAGGGGGCTACGAGCAGTACTTC

V gene: TRBV7-8
J gene: TRBJ2-2
clone size: many
D gene: .
CDR3 protein: CASSLAGYDTGELFF
CDR3 DNA: TGTGCCAGCAGCTTAGCGGGATATGACACCGGGGAGCTGTTTTTT

V gene: TRBV25-1
J gene: TRBJ2-3
clone size: .
D gene: .
CDR3 protein: CASSDSPTDTQYF
CDR3 DNA: TGTGCCAGCAGTGATAGTCCCACAGATACGCAGTATTTT

V gene: TRBV4-1
J gene: TRBJ2-1
clone size: few
D gene: .
CDR3 protein: CASSQGDSGPYNEQFF
CDR3 DNA: TGCGCCAGCAGCCAAGGGGACTCCGGCCCCTACAATGAGCAGTTCTTC

V gene: TRBV10-3
J gene: TRBJ2-1
clone size: many
D gene: .
CDR3 protein: CAITADSSYNEQFF
CDR3 DNA: TGTGCCATCACGGCGGACAGCTCCTACAATGAGCAGTTCTTC

V gene: TRBV7-2
J gene: TRBJ1-2
clone size: many
D gene: .
CDR3 protein: CASSLDPSVNYGYTF
CDR3 DNA: TGTGCCAGCAGCTTAGATCCGTCGGTTAACTATGGCTACACCTTC

V gene: TRBV28
J gene: TRBJ1-6
clone size: many
D gene: .
CDR3 protein: CASSSGTPSPLHF
CDR3 DNA: TGTGCCAGCAGTTCAGGAACCCCTTCACCCCTCCACTTT

V gene: TRBV28
J gene: TRBJ1-5
clone size: few
D gene: .
CDR3 protein: CASSFTSVLAGGPQHF
CDR3 DNA: TGTGCCAGCAGTTTTACTTCCGTCTTAGCAGGCGGGCCCCAGCATTTT

V gene: TRBV24-1
J gene: TRBJ1-5
clone size: many
D gene: .
CDR3 protein: CATSAAGGRGNQPQHF
CDR3 DNA: TGTGCCACCAGTGCCGCCGGGGGCCGGGGCAATCAGCCCCAGCATTTT

V gene: TRBV28
J gene: TRBJ1-4
clone size: many
D gene: .
CDR3 protein: CASSSRQLKEKLFF
CDR3 DNA: TGTGCCAGCAGTTCGCGACAGCTGAAGGAAAAACTGTTTTTT

V gene: TRBV28
J gene: TRBJ2-3
clone size: .
D gene: .
CDR3 protein: CASSWELTDTQYF
CDR3 DNA: TGTGCCAGCAGTTGGGAGCTCACAGATACGCAGTATTTT

V gene: TRBV28
J gene: TRBJ1-6
clone size: .
D gene: TRBD1
CDR3 protein: CASLLRGQRPPLHF
CDR3 DNA: TGTGCCTCCCTCCTACGGGGACAGAGGCCACCCCTCCACTTT

V gene: TRBV20-1
J gene: TRBJ2-3
clone size: many
D gene: TRBD2
CDR3 protein: CSAGLAGPSTDTQYF
CDR3 DNA: TGCAGTGCTGGTCTAGCGGGCCCTAGCACAGATACGCAGTATTTT

V gene: TRBV15
J gene: TRBJ2-1
clone size: many
D gene: TRBD2
CDR3 protein: CATSRALAAHNEQFF
CDR3 DNA: TGTGCCACCAGCAGAGCACTAGCGGCGCACAATGAGCAGTTCTTC

V gene: TRBV7-2
J gene: TRBJ2-5
clone size: .
D gene: .
CDR3 protein: CASSPRTDRSLQETQYF
CDR3 DNA: TGTGCCAGCAGCCCCCGGACAGACCGCTCCCTCCAAGAGACCCAGTACTTC

V gene: TRBV18
J gene: TRBJ2-2
clone size: .
D gene: .
CDR3 protein: CASSPRRPVGPTGELFF
CDR3 DNA: TGTGCCAGCTCACCACGGAGACCCGTTGGACCCACCGGGGAGCTGTTTTTT

V gene: TRBV20-1
J gene: TRBJ2-5
clone size: many
D gene: TRBD2
CDR3 protein: CSAGTSGGAWVQETQYF
CDR3 DNA: TGCAGTGCTGGGACTAGCGGGGGGGCCTGGGTGCAAGAGACCCAGTACTTC

V gene: TRBV20-1
J gene: TRBJ2-3
clone size: many
D gene: .
CDR3 protein: CSASPLDSSTDTQYF
CDR3 DNA: TGCAGTGCTAGTCCTTTGGACAGTAGCACAGATACGCAGTATTTT